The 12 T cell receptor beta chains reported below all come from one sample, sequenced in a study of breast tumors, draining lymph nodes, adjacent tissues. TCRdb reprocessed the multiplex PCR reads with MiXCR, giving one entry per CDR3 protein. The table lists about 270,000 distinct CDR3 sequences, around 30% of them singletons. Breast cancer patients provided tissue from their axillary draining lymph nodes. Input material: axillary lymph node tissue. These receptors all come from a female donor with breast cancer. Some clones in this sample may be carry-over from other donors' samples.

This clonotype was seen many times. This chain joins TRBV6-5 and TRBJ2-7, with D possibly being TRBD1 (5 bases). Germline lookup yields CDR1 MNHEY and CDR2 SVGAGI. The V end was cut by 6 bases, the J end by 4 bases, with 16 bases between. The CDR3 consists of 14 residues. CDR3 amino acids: CASSPDRSLYEQYF. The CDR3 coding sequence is TGTGCCAGCAGCCCCGACAGATCGTTATACGAGCAGTACTTC.

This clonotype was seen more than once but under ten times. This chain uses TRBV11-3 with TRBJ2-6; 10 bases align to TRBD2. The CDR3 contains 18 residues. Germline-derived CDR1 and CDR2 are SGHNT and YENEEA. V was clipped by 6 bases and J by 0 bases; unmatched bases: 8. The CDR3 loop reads CASREGLAALSGANVLTF. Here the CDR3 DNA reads TGTGCCAGCAGGGAAGGACTAGCGGCCCTCTCTGGGGCCAACGTCCTGACTTTC.

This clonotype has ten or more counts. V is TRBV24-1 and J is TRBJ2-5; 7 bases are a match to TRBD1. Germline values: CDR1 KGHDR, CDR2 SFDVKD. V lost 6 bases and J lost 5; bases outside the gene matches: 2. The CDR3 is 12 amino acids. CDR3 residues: CATSQQGETQYF. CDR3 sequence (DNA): TGTGCCACCAGTCAACAGGGGGAGACCCAGTACTTC.

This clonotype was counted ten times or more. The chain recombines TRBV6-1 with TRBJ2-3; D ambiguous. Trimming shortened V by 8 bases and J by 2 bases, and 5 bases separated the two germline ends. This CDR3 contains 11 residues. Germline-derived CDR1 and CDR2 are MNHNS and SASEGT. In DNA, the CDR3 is TGTGCCAGCGGGTTCACAGATACGCAGTATTTT. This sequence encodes CASGFTDTQYF.

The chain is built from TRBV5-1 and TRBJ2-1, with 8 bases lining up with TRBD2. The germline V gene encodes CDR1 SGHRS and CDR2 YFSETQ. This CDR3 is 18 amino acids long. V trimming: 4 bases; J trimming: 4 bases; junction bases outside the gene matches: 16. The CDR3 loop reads CASSPYGVLAGDYNEQFF. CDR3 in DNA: TGCGCCAGCAGCCCCTATGGGGTGCTAGCGGGTGATTACAATGAGCAGTTCTTC. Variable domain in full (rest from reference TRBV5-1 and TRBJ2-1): KAGVTQTPRYLIKTRGQQVTLSCSPISGHRSVSWYQQTPGQGLQFLFEYFSETQRNKGNFPGRFSGRQFSNSRSEMNVSTLELGDSALYLCASSPYGVLAGDYNEQFFGPGTRLTVL.

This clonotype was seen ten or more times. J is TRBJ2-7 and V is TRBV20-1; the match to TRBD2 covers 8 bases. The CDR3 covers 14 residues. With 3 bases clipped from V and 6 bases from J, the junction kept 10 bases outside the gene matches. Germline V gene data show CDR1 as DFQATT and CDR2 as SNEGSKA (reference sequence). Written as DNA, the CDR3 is TGCAGTGCTAGTGAGAGCGGGAGTTTAATCGAGCAGTACTTC. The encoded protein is CSASESGSLIEQYF.

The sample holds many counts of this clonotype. CDR3 protein: CASSLPATGELFF. As DNA, the CDR3 is TGTGCCAGCAGCTTGCCAGCAACCGGGGAGCTGTTTTTT. The rearrangement uses TRBV5-4 and TRBJ2-2, with D hard to call. With 1 base removed from V and 5 bases from J, the gap between germline ends came to 6 bases. The CDR3 length is 13 residues. From germline, CDR1 is SGHNT and CDR2 YYREEE (reference sequence).

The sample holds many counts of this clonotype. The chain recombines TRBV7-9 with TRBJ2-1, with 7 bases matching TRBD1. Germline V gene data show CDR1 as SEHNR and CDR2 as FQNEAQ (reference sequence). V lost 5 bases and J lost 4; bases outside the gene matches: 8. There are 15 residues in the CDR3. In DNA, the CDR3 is TGTGCCAGCAGCCAGAGACAGGGCCCATACAATGAGCAGTTCTTC. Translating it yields CASSQRQGPYNEQFF. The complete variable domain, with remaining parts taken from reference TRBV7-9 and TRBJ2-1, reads DTGVSQNPRHKITKRGQNVTFRCDPISEHNRLYWYRQTLGQGPEFLTYFQNEAQLEKSRLLSDRFSAERPKGSFSTLEIQRTEQGDSAMYLCASSQRQGPYNEQFFGPGTRLTVL.

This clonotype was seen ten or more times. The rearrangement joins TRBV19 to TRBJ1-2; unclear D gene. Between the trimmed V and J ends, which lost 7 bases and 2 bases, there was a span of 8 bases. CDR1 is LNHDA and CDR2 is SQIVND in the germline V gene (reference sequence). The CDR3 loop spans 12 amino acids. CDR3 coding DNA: TGTGCCAGTATGGGAAACAACTATGGCTACACCTTC. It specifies CASMGNNYGYTF.

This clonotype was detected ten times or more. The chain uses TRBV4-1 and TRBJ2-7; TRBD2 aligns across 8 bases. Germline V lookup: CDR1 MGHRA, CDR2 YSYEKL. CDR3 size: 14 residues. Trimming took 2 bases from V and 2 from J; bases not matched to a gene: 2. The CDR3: CASSQTSGTYEQYF. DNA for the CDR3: TGCGCCAGCAGCCAAACTAGCGGTACCTACGAGCAGTACTTC.

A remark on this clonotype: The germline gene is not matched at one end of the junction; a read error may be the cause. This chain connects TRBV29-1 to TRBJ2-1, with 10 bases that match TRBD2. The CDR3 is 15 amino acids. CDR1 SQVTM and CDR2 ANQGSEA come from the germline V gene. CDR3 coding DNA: TGCAGCGGGGAAACCGGGACTAGCGCATACAATGAGCAGTCCTTC. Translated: CSGETGTSAYNEQSF.

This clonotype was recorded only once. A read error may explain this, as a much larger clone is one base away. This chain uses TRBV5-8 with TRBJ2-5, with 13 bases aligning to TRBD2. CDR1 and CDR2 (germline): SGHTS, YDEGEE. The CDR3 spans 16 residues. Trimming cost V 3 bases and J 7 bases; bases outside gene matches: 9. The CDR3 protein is CASSSGLAGEVATQYF. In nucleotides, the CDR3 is TGTGCCAGCAGCTCCGGACTAGCGGGGGAGGTGGCGACCCAGTACTTC.